This T cell receptor beta chain was obtained from a study of cytomegalovirus exposure and HLA in healthy donors (dated by TCRdb to 2015 to 2018). With regard to the full study: An earlier analysis of 587 of the donors reported approximately 280 Gb of sequence data and 117 million unique TCR beta sequences obtained from around 170 million T cells. Roughly 320 gigabases of sequencing data and 91 million or so unique TCR sequences made up an early release that covered over 550 HLA-typed donors. Of the roughly 400 genotyped donors, approximately 83% fell in the genetic ancestry cluster associated with self-reported Caucasian donors. The study aimed to test whether signatures of past pathogen exposure could be identified by cataloging public T cell receptors. The study profiled the T cell repertoires of hundreds of subjects by immunosequencing and related them to cytomegalovirus serostatus. Besides the first cohort of 550 to 750 subjects, a separate validation cohort made up of 120 different subjects was used. High-throughput TCR immunosequencing, statistical association of individual TCRs with disease status, and machine learning were combined to predict cytomegalovirus infection status. A later analysis re-examined previously published TCR beta repertoires from roughly 650 donors and added high-resolution HLA genotyping to investigate patterns of TCR occurrence. In the later analysis, no new phenotypic data were used to find candidate immune exposures; instead, reliance was placed on TCR beta sequences and their occurrence across donors. To decide whether each TCR beta V gene segment behaved as functional or pseudogenic, an earlier analysis of approximately 600 of the donors relied on high-throughput TCR beta sequencing. Donor age, sex, ethnicity and CMV serostatus were collected together with the repertoire data. A later genetic analysis took genome-wide SNP genotypes for about 65% of the 666 donors and used that subset as a discovery cohort. Every repertoire in the discovery cohort had been generated on one and the same sequencing platform. HLA typing covered class I and class II loci at four-digit resolution. Typing coverage varied by locus: roughly 629-630 donors for A, B, C, DRB1 and DQB1; approximately 500 for DQA1; about 590 for DPA1; 450 to 480 for DPB1. Several DR-DQ haplotypes were treated as single units for association and clustering because of strong linkage in the cohort. Across some 400 genotyped donors of the cohort, an average of about 240,000 unique TCR beta nucleotide sequences per donor were sequenced, and approximately 19% of those sequences were non-productive.

In total, approximately 610 healthy bone marrow donors made up the cohort. Cohort members were all nominally healthy when sampled, although unrecorded immune exposures were likely present. The donor was CMV seronegative and was included in the group of a few hundred seronegative cohort members. Each donor provided a peripheral blood sample, and peripheral blood mononuclear cells were used for TCR beta sequencing. Genomic DNA was extracted from the blood cell samples with the Qiagen DNeasy Blood Extraction Kit. Points the paper makes about the study in general: In a later analysis, 15,000 to 20,000 TCR beta sequences were associated with specific HLA alleles at a false discovery rate of 0.05. The 87-base-pair reads could not distinguish some IMGT-functional V segments, including TRBV6-2 and TRBV6-3, so those segments were excluded. Because some donors lacked HLA typing at each locus, the association tests relied only on the typed subset. In a later analysis, several top co-occurrence clusters were reported to appear linked to parvovirus B19, influenza, CMV and Epstein-Barr virus. Linkage disequilibrium might explain the correlated functional status among segregating V segments, but an unknown experimental factor could not be ruled out. A later analysis found that HLA-associated TCR beta chains were more clonally expanded and had lower generation probabilities than equally common non-associated chains. Most TCR sequences were observed very rarely across donors, whereas some public TCRs were present in many individuals. When HLA alleles, especially DR and DQ, strongly co-occurred, attributing TCR associations to individual alleles was difficult. A cluster of highly shared sequence variants was judged likely to be a technical artifact of the sequencing pipeline. A later analysis found that most CMV-associated TCR beta chains appeared HLA-restricted, with HLA associations seemingly driven largely by CMV exposure. In vitro tests confirmed that a few of the cytomegalovirus-associated TCR beta chains recognize cytomegalovirus antigens. In an earlier analysis of around 500 of the donors, most TCR beta V segments appeared in productive rearrangements about 90% or about 30% of the time, broadly matching IMGT annotations. The authors suggested that the approach could potentially be extended to other disease states and immunological phenotypes. An association between a missense DCLRE1C variant and V-gene and J-gene trimming of TCR beta chains was found in a later genetic analysis and replicated in an independent cohort. Compared with the roughly 710-donor mean, donors in an Asian-associated ancestry cluster had fewer N-insertions in productive TCRs, according to a later genetic analysis. The study listed 164 TCR beta chains as associated with cytomegalovirus. Cytomegalovirus status was reported to be diagnosed by the classifier with high specificity and sensitivity in both the original and validation cohorts. A later analysis found that TCR association rates varied across HLA loci, with DRB1 alleles showing the most associated TCRs and HLA-C alleles the fewest. This cohort had only TCR beta chains sequenced, and the lack of alpha or paired-chain data limited which features could be detected. Around 16 rarely observed V segments, including chromosome 9 orphons, were excluded from the earlier analysis of some 590 of the donors because counts were too low. CMV serostatus was the only immune exposure information available for the cohort. A further reported finding was that TCR beta sequences accurately predicted the HLA-A and HLA-B alleles for most subjects in the first cohort. Presence/absence analyses assumed roughly uniform sequencing depth across donors, an assumption that may not hold.

Library prep was done by the immunoSEQ multiplex PCR assay. For the multiplex PCR, a mixture combining 60 forward primers for TCR Vbeta segments and 13 reverse primers for TCR Jbeta segments was used. Amplification of the CDR3 region of rearranged TCR beta genes was performed with a multiplex PCR assay on genomic DNA. On the Illumina HiSeq System, the amplified TCR beta libraries were sequenced as 87-base-pair reads. The authors processed their data as follows. Across the 670 or so repertoires, a later analysis counted approximately 83 million unique TCR beta chains, around 11 million of which were shared by at least two donors. Raw reads were error-corrected and collapsed into unique sequences with a nearest-neighbor algorithm that merged closely related sequences to remove PCR and sequencing errors. CDR3 sequences were aligned to IMGT reference sequences to assign V, D and J gene segments. For a sequence to be retained, at least a six-nucleotide match to both a V gene segment and a J gene segment was required. A rearrangement was called productive if the CDR3 had no stop codons and remained in frame with V and J, and every other rearrangement was called non-productive. CDR3 was defined according to IMGT convention as the region running from the second conserved V-encoded cysteine to the conserved J-encoded phenylalanine. In an earlier analysis of around 600 of the donors, sequences lacking an unambiguous match to a single V gene segment were excluded. In an earlier analysis of approximately 590 of the donors, V segments were called functional above 56.7% productive rearrangements and were called segregating when the between-donor standard deviation exceeded 5%. To diagnose cytomegalovirus status from the catalog of TCR beta chain sequences, a statistical classification framework was built. In a later analysis, TCR nucleotide sequences were compared against IMGT/GENE-DB human TR gene sequences so that V and J genes could be assigned. A later analysis assigned CDR3 sequences and most-parsimonious VDJ recombination scenarios with the TCRdist pipeline. In a later analysis, each TCR beta chain was defined by its CDR3 amino acid sequence together with its V-gene family, and reads without a unique V-gene family were excluded. As a way to deal with suspected cross-contamination and a sequencing artifact, a later analysis dropped approximately 570 nucleotide sequences that were highly shared and had low generation probability. A later analysis calculated a clonal expansion index for each public chain from normalized within-repertoire ranks of inferred template counts. Generation probabilities in a later analysis came from a VDJ recombination model fitted to out-of-frame rearrangements, and those results were checked against IGoR. Hypergeometric tests were used in a later analysis to score TCR-TCR, TCR-HLA and TCR-CMV co-occurrence, with a repertoire-size bias correction applied to the TCR pairs. A later analysis estimated false discovery rates by permuting HLA or CMV assignments 20 times. In a later analysis, co-occurring TCRs were grouped using DBSCAN, and TCRdist sequence similarity was added for clustering within HLA-allele-positive subsets. Repertoires with fewer than 30,000 or more than 120,000 public chains were left out of co-occurrence clustering, as were about 5 repertoires with anomalous nucleotide sharing. TCRdb stores this immuneACCESS table with in-frame sequences only. Part of the clones is absent; in the studies checked, under half of the shortfall reflects unresolved V genes, and no reason is known for the rest. From that table come the V and J calls and clone size; the DNA was used to work out D and trimming. For this sample the table gives 140,000 to 150,000 clones, of which 60% to 80% were detected only once. Nearly 4% of the sample is in the top ten clones.

To note about this clone: What this receptor recognizes is not known. No per-base quality is available; no much larger clone lies one base away.

V is trimmed back by 3 bases and J by 10 bases, and the junction contains 7 bases that no gene match accounts for. As encoded in the germline V gene, CDR1 is ENHRY while CDR2 is SYGVKD. The CDR3 holds 13 amino acids from the cysteine to the phenylalanine. The sequence is cut down to CDR3 DNA, 39 bases in frame from base 1. Specimen: PBMCs. Here the chain combines TRBV10-3 and TRBJ1-2, and 8 bases in between align with TRBD1. This TCR derives from a male donor in good health and CMV-seronegative. This receptor has the CDR3 CAISEDRGKDYTF. The nucleotides read TGTGCCATCAGTGAAGACAGGGGTAAGGACTACACCTTC.